This TCR beta chain emerged from a study of beta chain features in type 1 diabetes. Study-wide background: Examination spanned 90 million to 140 million sorted cells from all samples.

Remarks on this clone: Its antigen is still unknown.

Study observations and caveats: When Type 1 diabetes patients were examined, their TCRB CDR3s proved moderately but significantly shorter in all four CD4+ subsets. PCR, the amplification step, might favor shorter templates, equally in patients and controls. Lower insertion and higher deletion counts appeared at VDJ junctions in type 1 diabetes patients.

What was sequenced were expressed TCRB transcripts, since all of the isolated RNA had been reverse transcribed. The method was immunoSEQ multiplex PCR; TCRdb's version includes in-frame clones alone and lacks a portion of them. The table lists about 240,000 clones, around 13% of them singletons. Donors underwent one heparinised blood draw, 95 to 150 mL on average. Material: naive CD4+ T cells from blood. This receptor was taken from a man under 40 with type 1 diabetes.

The CDR3 DNA sequence: TGTGCCACCAGCAGAGAACTTCGACTAGCGGGGGTCAATGAGCAGTTCTTC. It yields the protein CATSRELRLAGVNEQFF. The genes are TRBV15 and TRBJ2-1; the match to TRBD2 covers 12 bases. This CDR3 has 17 amino acids. Trimming cost V 0 bases and J 6 bases; bases outside gene matches: 6. CDR1 and CDR2 (germline): LNHNV, YYDKDF (reference sequence). The variable domain in full, with the rest retrieved from reference TRBV15 and TRBJ2-1, is DAMVIQNPRYQVTQFGKPVTLSCSQTLNHNVMYWYQQKSSQAPKLLFHYYDKDFNNEADTPDNFQSRRPNTSFCFLDIRSPGLGDTAMYLCATSRELRLAGVNEQFFGPGTRLTVL.